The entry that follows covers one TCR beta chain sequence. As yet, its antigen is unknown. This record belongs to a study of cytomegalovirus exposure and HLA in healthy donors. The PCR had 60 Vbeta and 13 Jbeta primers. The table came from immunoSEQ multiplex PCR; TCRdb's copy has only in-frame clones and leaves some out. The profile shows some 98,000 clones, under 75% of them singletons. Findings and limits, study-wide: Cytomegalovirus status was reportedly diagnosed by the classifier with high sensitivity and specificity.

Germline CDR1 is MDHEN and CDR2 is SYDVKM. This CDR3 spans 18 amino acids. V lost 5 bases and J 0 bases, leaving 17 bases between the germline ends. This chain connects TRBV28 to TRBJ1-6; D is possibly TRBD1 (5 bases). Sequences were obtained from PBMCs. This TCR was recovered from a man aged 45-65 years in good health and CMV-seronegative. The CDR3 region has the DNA TGTGCCAGCAGTCCCCTTGACAGTCTGAGCTCCTATAATTCACCCCTCCACTTT. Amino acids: CASSPLDSLSSYNSPLHF.